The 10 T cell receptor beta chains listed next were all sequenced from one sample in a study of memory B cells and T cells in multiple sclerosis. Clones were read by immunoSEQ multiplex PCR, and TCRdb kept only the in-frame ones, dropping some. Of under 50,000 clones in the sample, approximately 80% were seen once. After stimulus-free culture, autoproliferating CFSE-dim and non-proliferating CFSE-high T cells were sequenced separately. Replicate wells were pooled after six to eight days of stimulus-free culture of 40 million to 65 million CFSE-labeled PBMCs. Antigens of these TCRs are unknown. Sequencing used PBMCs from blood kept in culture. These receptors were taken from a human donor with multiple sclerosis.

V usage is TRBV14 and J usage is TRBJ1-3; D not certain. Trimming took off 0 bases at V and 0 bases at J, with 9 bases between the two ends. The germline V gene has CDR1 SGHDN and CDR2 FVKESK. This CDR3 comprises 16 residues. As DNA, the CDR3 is TGTGCCAGCAGCCAAGAAACACGGTTCTCTGGAAACACCATATATTTT. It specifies CASSQETRFSGNTIYF. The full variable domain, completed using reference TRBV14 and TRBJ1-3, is EAGVTQFPSHSVIEKGQTVTLRCDPISGHDNLYWYRRVMGKEIKFLLHFVKESKQDESGMPNNRFLAERTGGTYSTLKVQPAELEDSGVYFCASSQETRFSGNTIYFGEGSWLTVV.

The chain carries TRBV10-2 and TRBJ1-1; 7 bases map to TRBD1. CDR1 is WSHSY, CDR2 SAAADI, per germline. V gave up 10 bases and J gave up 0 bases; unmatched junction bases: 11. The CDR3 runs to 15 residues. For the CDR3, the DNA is TGCGCCACCGGGAGACAGGGAGGAATGAACACTGAAGCTTTCTTT. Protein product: CATGRQGGMNTEAFF.

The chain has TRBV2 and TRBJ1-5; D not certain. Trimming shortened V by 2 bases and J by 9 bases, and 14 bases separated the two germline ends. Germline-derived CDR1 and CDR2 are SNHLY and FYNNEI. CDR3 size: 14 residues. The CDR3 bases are TGTGCCAGCAGTGAACTCCAGGCCCCAGGGCCCCAGCATTTT. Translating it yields CASSELQAPGPQHF.

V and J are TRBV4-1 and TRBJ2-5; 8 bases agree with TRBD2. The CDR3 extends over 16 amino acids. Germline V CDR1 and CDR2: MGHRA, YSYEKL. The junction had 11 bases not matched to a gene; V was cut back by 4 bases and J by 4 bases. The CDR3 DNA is TGCGCCAGCAGCCGTTCAAACGGGGGGGCATCAGAGACCCAGTACTTC. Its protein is CASSRSNGGASETQYF.

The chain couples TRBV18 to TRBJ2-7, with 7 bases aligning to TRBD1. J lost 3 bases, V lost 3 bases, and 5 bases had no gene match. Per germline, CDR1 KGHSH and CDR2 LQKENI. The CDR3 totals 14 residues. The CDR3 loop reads CASSPPDRSYEQYF. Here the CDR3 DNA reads TGTGCCAGCTCACCGCCGGACAGGAGCTACGAGCAGTACTTC.

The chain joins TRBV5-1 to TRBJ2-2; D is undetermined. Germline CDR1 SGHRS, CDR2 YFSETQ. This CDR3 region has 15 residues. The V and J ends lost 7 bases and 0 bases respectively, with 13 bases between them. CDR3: CASFPSPSNTGELFF. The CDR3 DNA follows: TGCGCCAGCTTCCCATCCCCATCGAACACCGGGGAGCTGTTTTTT.

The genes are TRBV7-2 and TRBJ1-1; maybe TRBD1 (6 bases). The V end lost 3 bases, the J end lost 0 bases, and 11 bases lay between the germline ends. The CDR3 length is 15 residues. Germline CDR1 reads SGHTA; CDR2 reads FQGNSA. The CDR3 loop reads CASSFRRGMNTEAFF. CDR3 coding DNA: TGTGCCAGCAGCTTCAGGAGGGGGATGAACACTGAAGCTTTCTTT.

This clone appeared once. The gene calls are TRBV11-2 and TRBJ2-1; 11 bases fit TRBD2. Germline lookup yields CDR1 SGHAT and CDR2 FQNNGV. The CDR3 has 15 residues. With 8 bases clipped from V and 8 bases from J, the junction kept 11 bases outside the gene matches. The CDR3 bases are TGTGCCAGCGCCGACGTAGCGGGGGGGTACGATGAGCAGTTCTTC. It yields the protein CASADVAGGYDEQFF.

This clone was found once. The CDR3 is CASSRGTVRTGELFF. CDR3 nucleotide sequence: TGTGCCAGCAGTCGAGGGACAGTGAGAACCGGGGAGCTGTTTTTT. The chain employs TRBV2 and TRBJ2-2; TRBD1 matches 7 bases. This CDR3 contains 15 residues. Germline V CDR1 and CDR2: SNHLY, FYNNEI. J was trimmed by 5 bases and V by 5 bases; bases with no gene match: 8.

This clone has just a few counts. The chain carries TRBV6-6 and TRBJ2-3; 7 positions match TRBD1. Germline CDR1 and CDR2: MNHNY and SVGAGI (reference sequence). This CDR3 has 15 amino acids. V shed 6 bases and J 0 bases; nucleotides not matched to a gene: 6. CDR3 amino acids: CASSGDSASTDTQYF. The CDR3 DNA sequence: TGTGCCAGCAGCGGGGACAGTGCTAGCACAGATACGCAGTATTTT.